One and the same sample provided the 26 T cell receptor beta chains below, sequenced in a study of metastatic and nonmetastatic thyroid tumors. Patients were all untreated before their thyroid surgery. TCRdb re-called clones from the PCR reads using MiXCR. The top ten hold approximately 6% of the sample, which has approximately 26,000 clones, 20% to 30% seen once. The sample taken for sequencing was blood. The receptor set was obtained from a female donor with papillary thyroid cancer or a benign thyroid nodule (not recorded which). Some clones in this sample may be carry-over from other donors' samples.

As concerns this clone: The junction shows a germline mismatch at one end, possibly a read error. V and J are TRBV20-1 and TRBJ1-1; tentative D call: TRBD1 (6 bases). The CDR3 spans 13 residues. From germline, CDR1 is DFQATT and CDR2 SNEGSKA (reference sequence). The DNA for the CDR3 is TGCAGTGCTTACGGGGGGGGCGAGACTGGAGCTTTCTTT. This encodes CSAYGGGETGAFF.

This clone appeared many times. V is TRBV7-3 and J is TRBJ1-6; D ambiguous. The CDR3 consists of 14 residues. Germline loops: CDR1 SGHTA, CDR2 FQGTGA. V dropped 0 bases and J dropped 6 bases, with 6 bases sitting between them. In nucleotides, the CDR3 is TGTGCCAGCAGCTTAACCCATATTAATTCACCCCTCCACTTT. Its protein product is CASSLTHINSPLHF.

This clone was seen repeatedly, ten times or more. The gene calls are TRBV5-4 and TRBJ2-1; 14 bases are a match to TRBD2. The CDR3 consists of 14 residues. V lost 7 bases to trimming and J lost 7 bases; unmatched junction nucleotides: 4. From germline, CDR1 is SGHNT and CDR2 YYREEE (reference sequence). Written as DNA, the CDR3 is TGTGCCAGCCCCGGGACTAGCGGGAGTAATGAGCAGTTCTTC. Translated: CASPGTSGSNEQFF.

This clone was seen repeatedly, ten times or more. This chain joins TRBV20-1 and TRBJ2-4; D is unclear. The V gene lost 3 bases and the J gene lost 3 bases, with 9 bases spanning the gap. The germline CDR1 and CDR2 sequences are DFQATT and SNEGSKA (reference sequence). This CDR3 has 13 residues. CDR3 protein: CSARGRDKNIQYF. Written as DNA, the CDR3 is TGCAGTGCTAGGGGAAGGGACAAAAACATTCAGTACTTC.

This clone was found many times. The identical CDR3 is also encoded by other nucleotide sequences in the sample. V usage is TRBV7-9 and J usage is TRBJ2-7, with D possibly being TRBD2 (6 bases). CDR3 size: 13 residues. Between the trimmed V and J ends, which lost 5 bases and 6 bases, there was a span of 14 bases. Per germline, CDR1 SEHNR and CDR2 FQNEAQ (reference sequence). CDR3 sequence reads: CASSTFGSSEQYF. The CDR3 coding sequence is TGTGCCAGCAGCACGTTCGGGAGTAGCGAGCAGTACTTC.

V is TRBV27 and J is TRBJ2-7; 10 bases are shared with TRBD1. The CDR3 spans 14 residues. CDR1 and CDR2 from the germline V gene are MNHEY and SMNVEV (reference sequence). V lost 6 bases to trimming and J lost 4 bases; unmatched junction nucleotides: 6. The CDR3 spells CASSRQGAGYEQYF. The CDR3 region has the DNA TGTGCCAGCAGCCGACAGGGGGCCGGGTACGAGCAGTACTTC.

This chain links TRBV5-1 with TRBJ2-2; tentative D call: TRBD1 (5 bases). Per germline, CDR1 SGHRS and CDR2 YFSETQ. CDR3 length equals 15 residues. Trimming removed 6 bases at V and 4 bases at J, with 16 bases between. The CDR3 DNA is TGCGCCAGCACGACAGTTTCAGGGTCCACCGGGGAGCTGTTTTTT. Its translation is CASTTVSGSTGELFF.

In this sample, this clone turned up a few times. This sequence joins TRBV19 and TRBJ1-2, with 7 positions matching TRBD1. The CDR3 length is 14 residues. Germline CDR1 reads LNHDA; CDR2 reads SQIVND (reference sequence). Germline trimming cut 5 bases from V and 4 bases from J; bases unmatched to any gene: 7. The CDR3 region is CASSSPGGVYGYTF. The CDR3 nucleotides read TGTGCCAGTAGTTCACCAGGGGGAGTCTATGGCTACACCTTC.

The rearrangement links TRBV11-3 to TRBJ1-1; D remains unclear. This CDR3 is built from 14 residues. V was pared by 5 bases and J by 11 bases, with 21 bases between. Germline loops: CDR1 SGHNT, CDR2 YENEEA. CDR3 DNA sequence: TGTGCCAGCAGCCAGGAACTGAACAACCCCTGGGCTTTCTTT. Its translation: CASSQELNNPWAFF.

The chain combines TRBV5-1 with TRBJ1-5; perhaps TRBD1 as D (5 bases). This CDR3 has 15 residues. CDR1 and CDR2 (germline): SGHRS, YFSETQ. V shed 0 bases and J shed 3 bases, with 10 bases lying between them. The CDR3 DNA is TGCGCCAGCAGCTTGGAGGGGTGTAACAATCAGCCCCAGCATTTT. It is translated as CASSLEGCNNQPQHF.

This chain connects TRBV12-3 or TRBV12-4 to TRBJ1-3; D is possibly TRBD1 (5 bases). The CDR3 runs to 13 residues. V gave up 9 bases and J gave up 2 bases, with 11 bases separating them. In DNA, the CDR3 is TGTGCCAGTGGGGACGGACCTGGAAACACCATATATTTT. Amino acids: CASGDGPGNTIYF.

This clone occurred many times. The chain joins TRBV4-1 to TRBJ2-3; no definite D call. Germline V gives CDR1 MGHRA, CDR2 YSYEKL. Trimming stripped 0 bases from V and 4 bases from J, with 20 bases between. The CDR3 extends over 18 amino acids. The CDR3 DNA reads as TGCGCCAGCAGCCAAGAATTGGGAAACCACTACACGGCAGATACGCAGTATTTT. Amino acid sequence: CASSQELGNHYTADTQYF.

The genes are TRBV2 and TRBJ2-3; 14 bases are shared with TRBD2. The CDR3 extends over 17 amino acids. V gave up 6 bases and J gave up 5 bases; unmatched junction bases: 10. Germline V gene lookup returns CDR1 SNHLY and CDR2 FYNNEI. The CDR3 is CASRKWGLAGVRDTQYF. CDR3 nucleotide sequence: TGTGCCAGCAGAAAATGGGGACTAGCGGGAGTTAGAGATACGCAGTATTTT.

This clone was seen ten or more times. J is TRBJ1-5 and V is TRBV20-1; possibly TRBD1 for D (6 bases). This CDR3 is 15 amino acids long. Trimming took off 2 bases at V and 3 bases at J, with 14 bases between the two ends. From germline, CDR1 is DFQATT and CDR2 SNEGSKA (reference sequence). CDR3 nucleotides: TGCAGTGCTAGATCTGCGACAGGAGCCAATCAGCCCCAGCATTTT. It is translated as CSARSATGANQPQHF.

The sample holds a few counts of this clone. J is TRBJ2-7 and V is TRBV19; D gene uncertain. The CDR3 has 11 amino acids. Per germline, CDR1 LNHDA and CDR2 SQIVND (reference sequence). V was shortened by 11 bases and J by 3 bases, with 11 bases between the two germline ends. CDR3 DNA sequence: TGTGCCCCCTTAAGGCTCTACGAGCAGTACGTC. Amino acid sequence: CAPLRLYEQYV.

Sample share makes this clone medium-sized. The V gene is TRBV19, the J gene TRBJ1-5; D is unclear. The germline V gene has CDR1 LNHDA and CDR2 SQIVND (reference sequence). The V end was cut by 6 bases, the J end by 0 bases, with 12 bases between. CDR3 length: 15 amino acids. The DNA of the CDR3 is TGTGCCAGTAGCCTTCTAAGGAATAGCAATCAGCCCCAGCATTTT. Translation: CASSLLRNSNQPQHF.

The chain joins TRBV3-1 to TRBJ1-3; D unresolved. From germline, CDR1 is LGHDT and CDR2 YNNKEL (reference sequence). V was clipped by 4 bases and J by 4 bases, with 8 bases between them. CDR3 length: 13 amino acids. CDR3 residues: CASSRVLGNTIYF. The CDR3 nucleotides read TGTGCCAGCAGCCGAGTTTTGGGAAACACCATATATTTT.

This clone was found once. The V call is TRBV7-3, the J call TRBJ2-3, with D possibly matching TRBD1 (5 bases). Germline CDR1 SGHTA, CDR2 FQGTGA. Deletions cut 5 bases from V and 6 bases from J, with 18 bases between. The CDR3 is 15 amino acids. DNA of the CDR3: TGTGCCAGCAGCCTAATTGGGGCGCATGGCGATACGCAGTATTTT. This translates into CASSLIGAHGDTQYF.

This clone was observed at least ten times. Germline is not matched at one junction end, which may reflect a read error. The chain couples TRBV5-5 to TRBJ1-4, with D perhaps TRBD1 (6 bases). From germline, CDR1 is SGHKS and CDR2 YYEKEE (reference sequence). The CDR3 covers 15 residues. DNA for the CDR3: TGTGCCAGCAGCTTGGCAGGGGAAGGAGGGGAAAAACTGTCTTTT. The encoded protein is CASSLAGEGGEKLSF.

By share, this clone counts as medium-sized. The chain employs TRBV6-1 and TRBJ2-7, with no clear D. V lost 5 bases, J lost 6 bases, and 20 bases lay in between. Germline CDR1 reads MNHNS; CDR2 reads SASEGT. CDR3 length: 15 residues. CDR3 sequence: CASSKTGRTSGEQYF. The CDR3 nucleotides read TGTGCCAGCAGTAAGACCGGCCGAACTTCGGGCGAGCAGTACTTC.

This clone was counted only a few times. The chain combines TRBV29-1 with TRBJ2-1, with 10 nucleotides matching TRBD1. Trimming at V came to 5 bases and at J to 5 bases, leaving 3 bases not matched to a gene. The CDR3 is 13 residues long. Per germline, CDR1 SQVTM and CDR2 ANQGSEA. The CDR3 coding sequence is TGCAGCGTTCCCGGGACAGGGGACAATGAGCAGTTCTTC. Protein sequence: CSVPGTGDNEQFF.

This clone was detected many times. The CDR3 spells CASSLAGAGVSNEQFF. CDR3 DNA: TGCGCCAGCAGCTTGGCCGGGGCGGGAGTTTCCAATGAGCAGTTCTTC. This chain joins TRBV5-1 and TRBJ2-1; 7 positions agree with TRBD2. The trim removed 0 bases at V and 6 bases at J, leaving 9 bases unmatched. This CDR3 contains 16 residues. The germline V gene encodes CDR1 SGHRS and CDR2 YFSETQ.

V is TRBV27 and J is TRBJ2-1; 9 nucleotides line up with TRBD2. Germline values: CDR1 MNHEY, CDR2 SMNVEV (reference sequence). This CDR3 has 16 amino acids. Trimming at V came to 4 bases and at J to 5 bases, leaving 9 bases not matched to a gene. DNA for the CDR3: TGTGCCAGCAGTTCCACTGGGACTAGCCATAACAATGAGCAGTTCTTC. It yields the protein CASSSTGTSHNNEQFF.

This clone came up many times. The chain recombines TRBV19 with TRBJ1-4; D is ambiguous. Germline assignment: CDR1 LNHDA and CDR2 SQIVND (reference sequence). This CDR3 has 15 residues. V was trimmed by 3 bases and J by 5 bases, leaving 13 bases between them. For the CDR3, the DNA is TGTGCCAGTAGTATTGAGGGAGCGCCGAATGAAAAACTGTTTTTT. It encodes CASSIEGAPNEKLFF.

This chain joins TRBV6-1 and TRBJ2-1; 7 nucleotides align to TRBD2. Losses at the gene ends were 5 bases for V and 0 bases for J; bases not matched to a gene: 7. The CDR3 contains 16 residues. Germline V gene lookup returns CDR1 MNHNS and CDR2 SASEGT. The CDR3 nucleotides are TGTGCCAGCAGTCAAATTAGCGGGCACTCCTACAATGAGCAGTTCTTC. This codes for CASSQISGHSYNEQFF.

This clone showed up many times. The CDR3 protein is CASSRRTSGSPGELFF. The DNA of the CDR3 is TGTGCCAGCAGCAGGAGGACTAGCGGGAGTCCCGGGGAGCTGTTTTTT. This chain connects TRBV14 to TRBJ2-2; 13 bases map to TRBD2. V lost 5 bases, J lost 6 bases, and 6 bases stayed unmatched. The germline V gene encodes CDR1 SGHDN and CDR2 FVKESK. The CDR3 contains 16 residues.